Listed below are T cell receptor beta chains from one sample, sequenced in a study of cytomegalovirus exposure and HLA in healthy donors. Method: immunoSEQ multiplex PCR; TCRdb's copy keeps in-frame clones and lacks some. This sample has 130,000 or so clones; around 72% occur once, and the top ten carry approximately 1.6%. The sequencing input was PBMCs. These receptors all come from a woman aged 18-35 years in good health and CMV-seronegative. CDR3s include the opening cysteine and the closing phenylalanine or tryptophan. D genes are given only for firm matches. Only part of the rows carry a size: once, few, many, or a class if the clone is expanded.

v_gene	abundance	d_gene	j_gene	CDR3nt	CDR3aa
TRBV5-4	NA	NA	TRBJ2-2	TGTGCCAGCAGACCGGAGACCGGGGAGCTGTTTTTT	CASRPETGELFF
TRBV6-5	NA	NA	TRBJ2-1	TGTGCCAGCAGTTACCGATATAGCGGTCCTAACAATGAGCAGTTCTTC	CASSYRYSGPNNEQFF
TRBV12-5	once	NA	TRBJ1-2	TGTGCTAGTGGTGACCCCAGGGGCCGAGCTAACTATGGCTACACCTTC	CASGDPRGRANYGYTF
TRBV18	once	TRBD2	TRBJ2-3	TGTGCCAGCTCACCTGAGACTAGCGGGAGGGCCTATTTGACAGATACGCAGTATTTT	CASSPETSGRAYLTDTQYF
TRBV19	NA	TRBD1	TRBJ2-2	TGTGCCAGTAGCGGACAGGGCGGCGGGGAGCTGTTTTTT	CASSGQGGGELFF
TRBV18	NA	TRBD1	TRBJ1-1	TGTGCCAGCTCACCGAGACAGGGCGTTGGAATGAACACTGAAGCTTTCTTT	CASSPRQGVGMNTEAFF
TRBV30	once	TRBD1	TRBJ2-7	TGTGCCTGGGCGGGACAGGGAGGAGGCTACGAGCAGTACTTC	CAWAGQGGGYEQYF
TRBV29-1	NA	TRBD2	TRBJ2-3	TGCAGCGTCGGGACTAGCGGGAGGGGAAATACGCAGTATTTT	CSVGTSGRGNTQYF
TRBV30	NA	TRBD2	TRBJ2-7	TGTGCCTGGGCCGGGGGGGGCCCTATCTACGAGCAGTACTTC	CAWAGGGPIYEQYF
TRBV15	NA	NA	TRBJ2-7	TGTGCCACCAGCAGAGTTAGCAGCGAGCAGTACTTC	CATSRVSSEQYF
TRBV29-1	NA	TRBD2	TRBJ2-1	TGCAGCGTTGAACGTGGTCGTAGCGGGAGTGAGCAGTTCTTC	CSVERGRSGSEQFF